The TCR beta chain described here comes from a study of shared T cell receptors in the human thymus. Unmatched junction bases numbered 15, after V lost 6 bases and J lost 7 bases. This CDR3 has 15 amino acids. Germline-derived CDR1 and CDR2 are MNHNS and SASEGT. Assay used: immunoSEQ multiplex PCR; TCRdb lists only in-frame clones, some missing. The table has around 730,000 clones, 80% to 90% seen once; the top ten hold more than 0.008%. The sample also formed part of further work on human thymus T cells. This second study notes: Donors were healthy Finnish babies undergoing corrective operations for congenital heart defects. The thymus tissue came from resections taken during corrective heart surgery. Related research found strongly overlapping thymic repertoires in unrelated individuals.

The gene calls are TRBV6-1 and TRBJ2-7; 7 bases fit TRBD1. Sequencing was done on a sample of thymocytes. This TCR was recovered from a girl under three years old with a congenital heart defect. In DNA form, the CDR3 reads TGTGCCAGCAGGAACGGACAGGCCCCCATCGAGGAGCAGTACTTC. Translated, it gives CASRNGQAPIEEQYF.